The subject of this entry is one T cell receptor (beta chain). The protocol was immunoSEQ multiplex PCR, while the TCRdb copy is restricted to in-frame clones and leaves out a portion. The data show some 300,000 clones, more than 80% seen once. These data originate in a study of blood T cell repertoires in COVID-19. Overall study context: The United States, Italy and Spain were the sources of the acute and convalescent COVID-19 samples.

Germline V gene data show CDR1 as KGHSH and CDR2 as LQKENI. The CDR3 is 17 residues long. The junction had 13 bases not matched to a gene; V was cut back by 0 bases and J by 9 bases. This rearrangement joins TRBV18 to TRBJ2-2, with 7 positions matching TRBD2. This TCR was sampled from a woman in her forties or fifties with COVID-19, enrolled during active disease. Sequencing was carried out using peripheral blood. DNA for the CDR3: TGTGCCAGCTCACCACCCCGGCTCGGCGGGAGCAACCGGGAGCTGTTTTTT. It specifies CASSPPRLGGSNRELFF. Complete variable domain (other parts from reference TRBV18 and TRBJ2-2): NAGVMQNPRHLVRRRGQEARLRCSPMKGHSHVYWYRQLPEEGLKFMVYLQKENIIDESGMPKERFSAEFPKEGPSILRIQQVVRGDSAAYFCASSPPRLGGSNRELFFGEGSRLTVL.